This TCR beta chain stems from a study of blood T cell repertoires in COVID-19. At the level of the study: The United States, Italy and Spain provided the acute and convalescent COVID-19 samples. T cells, B-cell-depleted T cells, or PBMCs provided the cDNA or gDNA that served as material.

As processed by the authors: Amplified reference gene primers provided the basis for estimating nucleated cell counts. Produced via immunoSEQ multiplex PCR; TCRdb's table is partial and in-frame only. That table is the source of V, J and clone size, and D and trimming were worked out from the DNA. The repertoire consists of some 300,000 clones, with around 89% occurring once and the leading ten covering around 0.96%. Germline CDR1 MNHEY, CDR2 SVGAGI. Trimming shortened V by 5 bases and J by 4 bases, and 17 bases separated the two germline ends. The CDR3 is made up of 15 amino acids. Patients of the Seattle cohort, enrolled during active infection, were followed longitudinally.

This TCR derives from a woman between 40 and 55 years old with COVID-19, enrolled during active disease. The V and J genes are TRBV6-5 and TRBJ1-1, with D perhaps matching TRBD1 (5 bases). Material: peripheral blood. CDR3 loop: CASSPTFVGGTEAFF. CDR3 nucleotides: TGTGCCAGCAGTCCAACGTTTGTCGGGGGCACTGAAGCTTTCTTT.